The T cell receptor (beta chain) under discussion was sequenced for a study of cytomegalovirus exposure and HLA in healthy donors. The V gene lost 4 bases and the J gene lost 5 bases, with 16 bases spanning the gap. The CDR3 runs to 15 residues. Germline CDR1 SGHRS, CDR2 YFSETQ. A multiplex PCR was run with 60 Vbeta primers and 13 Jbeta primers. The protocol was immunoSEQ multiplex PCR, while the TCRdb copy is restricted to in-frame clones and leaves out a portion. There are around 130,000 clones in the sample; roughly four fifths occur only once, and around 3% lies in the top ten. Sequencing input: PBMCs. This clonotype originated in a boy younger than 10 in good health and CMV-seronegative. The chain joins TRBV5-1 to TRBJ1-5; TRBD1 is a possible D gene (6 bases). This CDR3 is CASSPETGTDQPQHF. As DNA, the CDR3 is TGCGCCAGCAGCCCCGAGACAGGTACCGATCAGCCCCAGCATTTT.